This is a list of T cell receptor beta chains from one sample in a study of identical twins. MiXCR, run by TCRdb on the 5' RACE reads, gives a single entry per CDR3 protein. The top ten hold around 6.9% of the sample, which has about 300,000 distinct CDR3 sequences, roughly an eighth seen once. These data also formed part of another study, on yellow fever vaccine responses in identical twins.

The specimen was CD8+ T cells sorted from blood. The receptors originated from a young woman in good health. The CDR3 runs from the conserved cysteine through the conserved F or W. D genes are given only for firm matches. Size is omitted from some rows. Given values are once, few, many or a class for expanded clones.

D | J | size | V | DNA | CDR3
- | TRBJ2-2 | few | TRBV6-5 | TGTGCCAGCAGTTATTTACCGGAGGGAGCCGGGGAGCTGTTTTTT | CASSYLPEGAGELFF
TRBD2 | TRBJ2-3 | - | TRBV6-5 | TGTGCCAGCAGTTACTTGGGACTAGCGGGAAACGCAGATACGCAGTATTTT | CASSYLGLAGNADTQYF
TRBD1 | TRBJ1-1 | - | TRBV12-3/TRBV12-4 | TGTGCCAGCAGTCATATTAGGGGGATACAGGGGGTTGGCACTGAAGCTTTCTTT | CASSHIRGIQGVGTEAFF
- | TRBJ1-2 | many | TRBV12-3/TRBV12-4 | TGTGCCAGCACCCGAGCCTTGCATTACGGCTACACCTTC | CASTRALHYGYTF
TRBD2 | TRBJ2-1 | - | TRBV7-3 | TGTGCCAGCAGCTTTAACCCGAGCGGGAGTACGAACAATGAGCAGTTCTTC | CASSFNPSGSTNNEQFF
TRBD2 | TRBJ2-1 | few | TRBV20-1 | TGCAGTGCGGACCCGGGACTAGCGGGGAATAGGCAGTTCTTC | CSADPGLAGNRQFF
- | TRBJ2-2 | few | TRBV14 | TGTGCCAGCAGCCAAGAGTCAGGGACTCCCGGGGAGCTGTTTTTT | CASSQESGTPGELFF
- | TRBJ2-3 | few | TRBV12-3/TRBV12-4 | TGTGCCAGCAGTTTAATGGGCCCCGATACGCAGTATTTT | CASSLMGPDTQYF
- | TRBJ2-1 | few | TRBV9 | TGTGCCAGCAGCGCACGGACAGACTACCTCTCCTACAATGAGCAGTTCTTC | CASSARTDYLSYNEQFF
TRBD2 | TRBJ2-3 | - | TRBV20-1 | TGCAGTGCCATAGCGGGGAGCACAGATACGCAGTATTTT | CSAIAGSTDTQYF
TRBD1 | TRBJ2-1 | many | TRBV5-5 | TGTGCCAGCAGCGCCGACAGGGGTCGTGGTAATGAGCAGTTCTTC | CASSADRGRGNEQFF
TRBD1 | TRBJ2-7 | many | TRBV7-9 | TGTGCCAGCAGCCTCGACAGGGGGGCATACGAGCAGTACTTC | CASSLDRGAYEQYF
- | TRBJ2-4 | - | TRBV12-3/TRBV12-4 | TGTGCCAGCAGTCGCCCCGGAGAGGGTCAAAACATTCAGTACTTC | CASSRPGEGQNIQYF
- | TRBJ1-1 | - | TRBV20-1 | TGCAGTGCTAGAGATCTCCGAGACAGGGAAGCTTTCTTT | CSARDLRDREAFF
- | TRBJ2-1 | few | TRBV5-8 | TGTGCCAGCAGCTCCGGGAGTAGCTCCTACAATGAGCAGTTCTTC | CASSSGSSSYNEQFF
- | TRBJ2-5 | - | TRBV9 | TGTGCCAGCAGCGTAGGGGATGAGACCTGGTTTCCGTACCAAGAGACCCAGTACTTC | CASSVGDETWFPYQETQYF
TRBD1 | TRBJ2-6 | few | TRBV9 | TGTGCCAGCAGCGTACAGGGGGTGATCTCTGGGGCCAACGTCCTGACTTTC | CASSVQGVISGANVLTF
- | TRBJ2-1 | - | TRBV4-1 | TGCGCCAGCAGCCAAGTAGAAGGGAATGAGCAGTTCTTC | CASSQVEGNEQFF
TRBD2 | TRBJ2-4 | many | TRBV4-1 | TGCGCCAGCAGCCAAGAGGGGACTATGGAGTACATTCAGTACTTC | CASSQEGTMEYIQYF
- | TRBJ2-1 | - | TRBV2 | TGTGCCAGCAGTGAAGGCTGGGGGCGTTACAATGAGCAGTTCTTC | CASSEGWGRYNEQFF
- | TRBJ2-3 | - | TRBV12-3/TRBV12-4 | TGTGCCAGCTGTTTATTCGGAGGGAGCGGTAAGGGCGGAACAGATACGCAGTATTTT | CASCLFGGSGKGGTDTQYF
- | TRBJ1-1 | few | TRBV20-1 | TGCAGTGCTAGGGGGAGGGACACTGAAGCTTTCTTT | CSARGRDTEAFF
- | TRBJ1-2 | few | TRBV29-1 | TGCAGCGTCGCAGGTAGTGACTATGGCTACACCTTC | CSVAGSDYGYTF
- | TRBJ2-3 | - | TRBV28 | TGTGCCAGCAGGACGCGGCAGAGATACACAGATACGCAGTATTTT | CASRTRQRYTDTQYF
- | TRBJ2-7 | few | TRBV20-1 | TGCAGTGCCACCACGGGACGCGAGCAGTACTTC | CSATTGREQYF
- | TRBJ2-7 | few | TRBV28 | TGTGCCAGCAGTCAGCCCTACGAGCAGTACTTC | CASSQPYEQYF
TRBD1 | TRBJ1-3 | - | TRBV5-6 | TGTGCCAGCAGCTTGGCCTGGACAGGGGCTGGAAACACCATATATTTT | CASSLAWTGAGNTIYF